This TCR beta chain was sequenced in a study of T cell responses to AZD1222 COVID-19 vaccine. General study points: Donors skewed white British and female; clonal diversity was possibly underestimated.

Points on this clone: Its target is not known.

Here immunoSEQ multiplex PCR was the method, and the copy in TCRdb shows in-frame clones only, minus some. The sample yields 180,000 or so clones, about 90% seen once. This CDR3 has 15 residues. With 6 bases clipped from V and 1 base from J, the junction kept 7 bases outside the gene matches. Germline V CDR1 and CDR2: MNHEY, SMNVEV (reference sequence). V and J are TRBV27 and TRBJ2-7; 9 bases are a match to TRBD1. This specimen consisted of peripheral blood, obtained on day 0 of AZD1222 vaccination. This TCR was recovered from an adult in good health. Written as DNA, the CDR3 is TGTGCCAGCAGCTCGGGACAGGGCCTTTCCTACGAGCAGTACTTC. Translating gives CASSSGQGLSYEQYF.